Reported below is one TCR beta chain. This clonotype showed up many times. Which antigen it targets is not known. Nothing much larger sits one base from this clone, and base qualities are not available. This sample stems from a study of T cells in Graves' hyperthyroidism and ophthalmopathy (dated by TCRdb to the late 2010s). With respect to the entire study: Peripheral blood samples were taken at initial diagnosis, before any treatment was given. TCR V-J signatures able to tell the groups apart were searched for in a discovery cohort of approximately 95 patients, of whom over 40 had Graves' ophthalmopathy and around 56 had stable Graves' hyperthyroidism. Prospective prediction of ophthalmopathy was tested in an independent validation cohort consisting of roughly 20 hyperthyroidism patients and about 17 patients who later progressed to ophthalmopathy. The 100 discovery patients were divided at random into training and test sets in a 7:3 ratio. Thyroid tissue and blood T-cell repertoires from six Graves' hyperthyroidism patients were also compared in the study. After sampling, hyperthyroidism patients received methimazole starting at 30 mg daily, and ophthalmopathy patients received high-dose intravenous methylprednisolone. The paper reports TCR Vbeta CDR3 sequencing of over 120 peripheral blood samples: 40 to 45 ophthalmopathy, about 75 hyperthyroidism and some 17 progressor patients. Overall study outcomes, separate from this receptor: During validation, the model predicted progression to ophthalmopathy a median of about 6.5 months ahead of onset, with just under 71% sensitivity and 72% to 85% specificity. Most expanded thyroid clonotypes (frequency above 0.001) were also found in blood, which suggests that blood repertoires may mirror thyroid immune responses. No statistical method was used to set the sample size in advance, and investigators knew the group allocation. Ophthalmopathy was separated from stable hyperthyroidism by a 13 V-J signature model, with 87.88% sensitivity and roughly 81% specificity obtained in cross-validation and 80%/75% obtained in testing.

Germline trimming: 0 bases from V, 0 bases from J; junction bases outside gene matches: 3. Inclusive of the bounding cysteine and phenylalanine, the CDR3 is 15 residues long. Here the CDR3 DNA is all that survives: 45 bases in frame from base 1. CDR1 SGHRS and CDR2 YFSETQ are derived from the germline V gene. Ophthalmopathy patients had moderately to severely active disease, Clinical Activity Score of at least 3, NOSPECS grade of at least 4, and duration under 3 months. Exclusion was applied to patients with uncontrolled infections, other autoimmune diseases, pregnancy or lactation. Diagnoses were established on the basis of clinical symptoms, serum thyroxine and TRAb, thyroid ultrasound, and orbital computed tomography. Ficoll-Paque density gradient centrifugation was used to isolate PBMCs from around 9.1 ml of fresh peripheral blood. Total RNA was extracted using Trizol reagent, and RNA quality was assessed on an Agilent 2100 Bioanalyzer.

The TCR beta CDR3 regions were amplified from RNA transcripts. For the first round of RT-PCR on the TCR CDR3, the HTBI primer set was used together with the Qiagen OneStep RT-PCR kit. Libraries were constructed in a second round of multiplex PCR, after which size selection and purification were performed. Sequencing of the libraries was done on an Illumina HiSeq2000 using paired-end 100 bp reads. The published analysis was carried out like this. Raw data were processed with SOAPnuke, discarding reads with adapters, uncalled bases, mean Phred below 15, or no exact constant-primer or identifier match. High-quality paired reads were merged with COPE v1.2.5, and unique nucleotide sequences were defined as clonotypes. MiTCR v1.1 was used to align the clonotypes against IMGT TRBV, TRBD and TRBJ reference segments. The analysis was restricted to V-J combinations with a frequency above 0.0001, which together covered 99.2% of the repertoires. The TCS score was defined as F50 (clonal expansion) divided by E x V (chaos), with BLOSUM62-based TCRdist calculated between CDR3 peptides within each V-J. Welch's t-statistics and random forest reduced 500 to 550 V-J features to 13, which were used in a naive Bayes classifier (R e1071). TCRdb applied fastp at Q25 and MiXCR to the public reads, then kept only in-frame beta chains. Each record represents a unique CDR3 protein, reported with the most common genes and DNA among its rows. None of the V and J calls come from the authors' own analysis; TCRdb made them. The sample table contains fewer than 400,000 distinct CDR3 sequences; only one count was recorded for about an eighth of them. The ten most abundant clones make up approximately 29% of the sample.

Sequencing input: blood. The sequence is built from TRBV5-1 and TRBJ2-7, with TRBD2 matching 7 junction bases. The receptor was derived from a man in his fifties with Graves' ophthalmopathy. The DNA sequence is as follows: TGCGCCAGCAGCTTGGTCGGCGGGAGCTCCTACGAGCAGTACTTC. This is translated as CASSLVGGSSYEQYF. Here the CDR3 is joined to the reference TRBV5-1 and TRBJ2-7 genes, and the full variable domain is: KAGVTQTPRYLIKTRGQQVTLSCSPISGHRSVSWYQQTPGQGLQFLFEYFSETQRNKGNFPGRFSGRQFSNSRSEMNVSTLELGDSALYLCASSLVGGSSYEQYFGPGTRLTVT.